Listed below are T cell receptor beta chains from one sample, sequenced in a study of T cells in Graves' hyperthyroidism and ophthalmopathy. TCRdb reprocessed the multiplex PCR reads with MiXCR, giving one entry per CDR3 protein. The sample contains hundreds of thousands of distinct CDR3 sequences, around 15% of which appear only once. What was sequenced was blood. Every receptor here comes from a young woman with Graves' hyperthyroidism. Each CDR3 is given with its conserved first and last residue. D genes are given only for firm matches. Some rows have no size entry. The others give once, few or many, or a class for an expanded clone.

clone_size: NA
v_call: TRBV28
j_call: TRBJ2-1
d_call: TRBD2
cdr3_aa: CASSLFLAGPRGGYNEQFF
cdr3_nt: TGTGCCAGCAGTCTCTTCCTAGCGGGTCCTCGGGGCGGCTACAATGAGCAGTTCTTC

clone_size: NA
v_call: TRBV2
j_call: TRBJ1-2
d_call: TRBD1
cdr3_aa: CASSAAPGGDGYTF
cdr3_nt: TGTGCCAGCAGTGCCGCCCCAGGGGGCGATGGCTACACCTTC

clone_size: NA
v_call: TRBV13
j_call: TRBJ2-3
d_call: NA
cdr3_aa: CASGSALYTDTQYF
cdr3_nt: TGTGCCAGCGGCTCCGCCCTTTACACAGATACGCAGTATTTT

clone_size: many
v_call: TRBV13
j_call: TRBJ2-7
d_call: TRBD2
cdr3_aa: CASSLRGLAGLATHEQYF
cdr3_nt: TGTGCCAGCAGCTTAAGGGGCCTAGCGGGACTAGCGACTCACGAGCAGTACTTC

clone_size: NA
v_call: TRBV19
j_call: TRBJ1-5
d_call: NA
cdr3_aa: CASSIGSPQGNQPQHF
cdr3_nt: TGTGCCAGTAGTATCGGCAGCCCCCAGGGCAATCAGCCCCAGCATTTT

clone_size: many
v_call: TRBV5-6
j_call: TRBJ1-5
d_call: NA
cdr3_aa: CASSLRSFYSNQPQHF
cdr3_nt: TGTGCCAGCAGCTTAAGAAGCTTCTATAGCAATCAGCCCCAGCATTTT

clone_size: few
v_call: TRBV6-1
j_call: TRBJ2-2
d_call: NA
cdr3_aa: CASSSRVGTGGYQGLAATGELFF
cdr3_nt: TGTGCCAGCAGTTCTCGGGTCGGGACAGGGGGCTATCAGGGACTAGCGGCTACCGGGGAGCTGTTTTTT

clone_size: few
v_call: TRBV4-2
j_call: TRBJ1-4
d_call: NA
cdr3_aa: CASSQDASGGVTNEKLFF
cdr3_nt: TGTGCCAGCAGCCAAGACGCCTCGGGGGGTGTAACTAATGAAAAACTGTTTTTT

clone_size: NA
v_call: TRBV7-8
j_call: TRBJ2-2
d_call: TRBD2
cdr3_aa: CASSLMTGGMGNTGELFF
cdr3_nt: TGTGCCAGCAGCTTAATGACGGGAGGAATGGGGAACACCGGGGAGCTGTTTTTT

clone_size: many
v_call: TRBV6-1
j_call: TRBJ1-1
d_call: NA
cdr3_aa: CASSLTLGNTEAFF
cdr3_nt: TGTGCCAGCAGCCTTACCCTTGGGAACACTGAAGCTTTCTTT

clone_size: NA
v_call: TRBV7-2
j_call: TRBJ2-7
d_call: NA
cdr3_aa: CASSIRDNSYEQYF
cdr3_nt: TGTGCCAGCAGCATTCGGGACAACTCCTACGAGCAGTACTTC

clone_size: many
v_call: TRBV2
j_call: TRBJ2-1
d_call: TRBD2
cdr3_aa: CASRVGTTYNEQFF
cdr3_nt: TGTGCCAGCAGGGTCGGGACTACATACAATGAGCAGTTCTTC

clone_size: few
v_call: TRBV13
j_call: TRBJ2-3
d_call: TRBD2
cdr3_aa: CASSISGTVDTQYF
cdr3_nt: TGTGCCAGCAGCATTAGCGGGACGGTCGATACGCAGTATTTT

clone_size: few
v_call: TRBV29-1
j_call: TRBJ1-1
d_call: NA
cdr3_aa: CSVDLPKATEAFF
cdr3_nt: TGCAGCGTTGACCTACCGAAGGCCACTGAAGCTTTCTTT

clone_size: many
v_call: TRBV2
j_call: TRBJ2-1
d_call: NA
cdr3_aa: CASSDQPRPHNEQFF
cdr3_nt: TGTGCCAGCAGTGATCAGCCAAGGCCCCACAATGAGCAGTTCTTC

clone_size: few
v_call: TRBV6-1
j_call: TRBJ1-6
d_call: TRBD1
cdr3_aa: CASRPGQGKSPLHF
cdr3_nt: TGTGCCAGCAGGCCGGGACAGGGAAAATCACCCCTCCACTTT

clone_size: NA
v_call: TRBV5-6
j_call: TRBJ2-1
d_call: NA
cdr3_aa: CASSSLAWWGTNEQFF
cdr3_nt: TGTGCCAGCAGCTCTCTAGCGTGGTGGGGGACGAATGAGCAGTTCTTC

clone_size: many
v_call: TRBV19
j_call: TRBJ1-1
d_call: NA
cdr3_aa: CASKPLSGGGTEAFF
cdr3_nt: TGTGCCAGTAAGCCCCTATCTGGGGGCGGCACTGAAGCTTTCTTT

clone_size: many
v_call: TRBV2
j_call: TRBJ1-3
d_call: NA
cdr3_aa: CVERLRDEESSGNTIYF
cdr3_nt: TGTGTCGAGCGTCTGAGGGATGAGGAGAGCTCTGGAAACACCATATATTTT

clone_size: few
v_call: TRBV3-1
j_call: TRBJ2-7
d_call: TRBD1
cdr3_aa: CASSPYTGAYEQYF
cdr3_nt: TGTGCCAGCAGCCCGTACACAGGGGCCTACGAGCAGTACTTC

clone_size: many
v_call: TRBV12-3/TRBV12-4
j_call: TRBJ2-7
d_call: NA
cdr3_aa: CASSFYPTDSYEQYF
cdr3_nt: TGTGCCAGCAGTTTTTACCCGACAGACTCCTACGAGCAGTACTTC

clone_size: many
v_call: TRBV3-1
j_call: TRBJ2-5
d_call: NA
cdr3_aa: CATGRAAQYF
cdr3_nt: TGTGCCACGGGGCGGGCAGCCCAGTACTTC

clone_size: many
v_call: TRBV6-2/TRBV6-3
j_call: TRBJ1-2
d_call: NA
cdr3_aa: CASSQQGFGYTF
cdr3_nt: TGTGCCAGCAGCCAGCAGGGGTTTGGCTACACCTTC

clone_size: many
v_call: TRBV5-6
j_call: TRBJ2-5
d_call: TRBD1
cdr3_aa: CASSGVVGTGEETQYF
cdr3_nt: TGTGCCAGCAGCGGGGTCGTTGGGACAGGGGAAGAGACCCAGTACTTC

clone_size: many
v_call: TRBV7-2
j_call: TRBJ2-2
d_call: TRBD2
cdr3_aa: CASSRYGLAGVTGELFF
cdr3_nt: TGTGCCAGCAGCCGATACGGACTAGCGGGAGTTACCGGGGAGCTGTTTTTT

clone_size: many
v_call: TRBV6-6
j_call: TRBJ2-3
d_call: NA
cdr3_aa: CASSYSQGPTDTQYF
cdr3_nt: TGTGCCAGCAGTTACTCACAGGGACCTACAGATACGCAGTATTTT

clone_size: few
v_call: TRBV7-2
j_call: TRBJ1-3
d_call: NA
cdr3_aa: CASSLGGFPGNTIYF
cdr3_nt: TGTGCCAGCAGCTTAGGGGGTTTTCCTGGAAACACCATATATTTT

clone_size: many
v_call: TRBV5-1
j_call: TRBJ1-1
d_call: NA
cdr3_aa: CASSRRGKDWGNTEAFF
cdr3_nt: TGCGCCAGCAGCCGCCGGGGGAAAGATTGGGGGAACACTGAAGCTTTCTTT

clone_size: many
v_call: TRBV5-1
j_call: TRBJ1-2
d_call: TRBD1
cdr3_aa: CASSPTRDSYGYTF
cdr3_nt: TGCGCCAGCAGCCCGACGCGGGACAGCTATGGCTACACCTTC

clone_size: NA
v_call: TRBV27
j_call: TRBJ2-1
d_call: TRBD2
cdr3_aa: CATSGLAGHLEQFF
cdr3_nt: TGTGCCACCTCGGGACTAGCGGGGCACCTAGAGCAGTTCTTC

clone_size: many
v_call: TRBV20-1
j_call: TRBJ1-2
d_call: NA
cdr3_aa: CSARDSPSYGYTF
cdr3_nt: TGCAGTGCTAGAGATTCTCCATCCTATGGCTACACCTTC

clone_size: many
v_call: TRBV2
j_call: TRBJ2-1
d_call: TRBD2
cdr3_aa: CASGKRASGREGEQFF
cdr3_nt: TGTGCCAGTGGAAAGAGAGCTAGCGGGAGGGAGGGTGAGCAGTTCTTC

clone_size: NA
v_call: TRBV4-1
j_call: TRBJ2-7
d_call: TRBD2
cdr3_aa: CASRPTSGAYEQYF
cdr3_nt: TGCGCCAGCAGACCGACTAGCGGAGCTTACGAGCAGTACTTC

clone_size: many
v_call: TRBV7-9
j_call: TRBJ2-1
d_call: TRBD1
cdr3_aa: CASSNYRGSSYNEQFF
cdr3_nt: TGTGCCAGCAGCAACTACAGGGGGTCCTCCTACAATGAGCAGTTCTTC

clone_size: few
v_call: TRBV5-8
j_call: TRBJ2-7
d_call: TRBD1
cdr3_aa: CASSLDTGTGVYEQYF
cdr3_nt: TGTGCCAGCAGCTTGGATACCGGGACAGGGGTTTACGAGCAGTACTTC

clone_size: NA
v_call: TRBV5-6
j_call: TRBJ2-1
d_call: NA
cdr3_aa: CASSLGGANDEQFF
cdr3_nt: TGTGCCAGCAGCTTAGGCGGCGCTAACGATGAGCAGTTCTTC

clone_size: NA
v_call: TRBV7-3
j_call: TRBJ2-2
d_call: NA
cdr3_aa: CASRLGTSNTGELFF
cdr3_nt: TGTGCCAGCAGATTAGGGACGAGTAACACCGGGGAGCTGTTTTTT

clone_size: many
v_call: TRBV29-1
j_call: TRBJ1-2
d_call: NA
cdr3_aa: CSAARPPSVGYTF
cdr3_nt: TGCAGCGCCGCAAGGCCGCCCTCGGTAGGCTACACCTTC

clone_size: many
v_call: TRBV6-6
j_call: TRBJ2-7
d_call: NA
cdr3_aa: CASSYARGSYEQYF
cdr3_nt: TGTGCCAGCAGTTACGCGAGGGGATCCTACGAGCAGTACTTC

clone_size: few
v_call: TRBV19
j_call: TRBJ2-3
d_call: NA
cdr3_aa: CASSFPGLTDTQYF
cdr3_nt: TGTGCCAGTAGCTTCCCGGGACTCACGGATACGCAGTATTTT

clone_size: NA
v_call: TRBV12-3/TRBV12-4
j_call: TRBJ2-1
d_call: NA
cdr3_aa: CASSLGSQGGEQFF
cdr3_nt: TGTGCCAGCAGTTTGGGCTCCCAAGGGGGAGAGCAGTTCTTC

clone_size: NA
v_call: TRBV3-1
j_call: TRBJ2-1
d_call: TRBD2
cdr3_aa: CASSQDRGRSYNEQFF
cdr3_nt: TGTGCCAGCAGCCAAGACCGCGGGAGATCCTACAATGAGCAGTTCTTC

clone_size: few
v_call: TRBV6-2/TRBV6-3
j_call: TRBJ2-1
d_call: TRBD1
cdr3_aa: CASSWGQGSGGEQFF
cdr3_nt: TGTGCCAGCAGTTGGGGACAGGGATCGGGGGGTGAGCAGTTCTTC

clone_size: few
v_call: TRBV4-2
j_call: TRBJ1-6
d_call: TRBD1
cdr3_aa: CASSPKWTGLGSPLHF
cdr3_nt: TGTGCCAGCAGCCCCAAGTGGACAGGGCTCGGATCACCCCTCCACTTT

clone_size: NA
v_call: TRBV7-9
j_call: TRBJ2-5
d_call: NA
cdr3_aa: CASTINPAGQETQYF
cdr3_nt: TGTGCCAGCACCATCAACCCGGCGGGCCAAGAGACCCAGTACTTC

clone_size: many
v_call: TRBV7-3
j_call: TRBJ2-3
d_call: TRBD1
cdr3_aa: CASSLDPDRGPLADTQYF
cdr3_nt: TGTGCCAGCAGCTTAGATCCGGACAGGGGGCCGTTGGCAGATACGCAGTATTTT

clone_size: few
v_call: TRBV7-9
j_call: TRBJ2-1
d_call: NA
cdr3_aa: CASSPSRHNEQFF
cdr3_nt: TGTGCCAGCAGCCCCTCAAGGCATAATGAGCAGTTCTTC

clone_size: NA
v_call: TRBV3-1
j_call: TRBJ2-3
d_call: NA
cdr3_aa: CASSQLSRAQYF
cdr3_nt: TGTGCCAGCAGCCAACTCTCCCGGGCGCAGTATTTT

clone_size: NA
v_call: TRBV5-1
j_call: TRBJ2-4
d_call: TRBD2
cdr3_aa: CASSYGTSGTRDNKNIQYF
cdr3_nt: TGCGCCAGCAGCTACGGGACTAGCGGGACCAGAGACAACAAAAACATTCAGTACTTC

clone_size: NA
v_call: TRBV19
j_call: TRBJ2-7
d_call: NA
cdr3_aa: CASSTVEQYF
cdr3_nt: TGTGCCAGTAGTACGGTCGAGCAGTACTTC